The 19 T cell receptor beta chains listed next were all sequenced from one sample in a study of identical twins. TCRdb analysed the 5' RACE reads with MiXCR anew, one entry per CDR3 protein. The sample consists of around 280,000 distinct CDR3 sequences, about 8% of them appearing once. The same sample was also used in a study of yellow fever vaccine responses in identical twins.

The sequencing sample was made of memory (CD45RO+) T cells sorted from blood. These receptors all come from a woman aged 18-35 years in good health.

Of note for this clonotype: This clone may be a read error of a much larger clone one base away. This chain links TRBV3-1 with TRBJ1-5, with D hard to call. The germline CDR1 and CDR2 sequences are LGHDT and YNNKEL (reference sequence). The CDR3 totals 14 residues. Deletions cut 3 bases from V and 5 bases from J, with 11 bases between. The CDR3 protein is CASSHSHGDQPQHF. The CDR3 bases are TGTGCCAGCAGCCATAGTCACGGCGATCAGCCCCAGCATTTT.

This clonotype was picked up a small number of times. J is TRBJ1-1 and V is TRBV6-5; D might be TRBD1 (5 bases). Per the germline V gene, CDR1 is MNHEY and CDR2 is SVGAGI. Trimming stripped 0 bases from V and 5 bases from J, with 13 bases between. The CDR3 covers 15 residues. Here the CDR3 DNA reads TGTGCCAGCAGTTACTCACGAGGGGATGGGACTGAAGCTTTCTTT. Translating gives CASSYSRGDGTEAFF.

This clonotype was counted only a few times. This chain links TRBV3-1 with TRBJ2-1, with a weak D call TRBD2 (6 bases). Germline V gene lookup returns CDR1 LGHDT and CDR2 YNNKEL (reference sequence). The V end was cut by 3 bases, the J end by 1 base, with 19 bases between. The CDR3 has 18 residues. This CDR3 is CASSHPEFTGRSYNEQFF. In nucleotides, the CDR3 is TGTGCCAGCAGCCACCCTGAATTCACGGGGAGGTCCTACAATGAGCAGTTCTTC.

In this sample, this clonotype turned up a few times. In DNA, the CDR3 is TGTGCCAGCAGCCGAAGGGGGTATGGCAGTGTTGAACAAGAGACCCAGTACTTC. This codes for CASSRRGYGSVEQETQYF. The chain carries TRBV3-1 and TRBJ2-5; perhaps TRBD1 as D (6 bases). Trimming left V 4 bases short and J 2 bases short, with 23 bases between. CDR3 length: 18 amino acids. Germline V gene sequence: CDR1 LGHDT, CDR2 YNNKEL (reference sequence).

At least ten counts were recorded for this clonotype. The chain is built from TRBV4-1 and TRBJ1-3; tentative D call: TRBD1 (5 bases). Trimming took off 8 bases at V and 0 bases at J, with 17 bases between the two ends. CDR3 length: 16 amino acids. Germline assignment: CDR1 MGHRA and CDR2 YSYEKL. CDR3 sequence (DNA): TGCGCCAGCCAAGGGGATGGGTTCTTCTCTGGAAACACCATATATTTT. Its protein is CASQGDGFFSGNTIYF.

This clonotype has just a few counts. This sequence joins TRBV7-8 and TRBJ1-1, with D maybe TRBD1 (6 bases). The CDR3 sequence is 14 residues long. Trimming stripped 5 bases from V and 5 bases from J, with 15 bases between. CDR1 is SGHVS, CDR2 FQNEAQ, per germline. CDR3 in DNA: TGTGCCAGCAGCAGCCCCGGGGGCCATACTGAAGCTTTCTTT. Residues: CASSSPGGHTEAFF.

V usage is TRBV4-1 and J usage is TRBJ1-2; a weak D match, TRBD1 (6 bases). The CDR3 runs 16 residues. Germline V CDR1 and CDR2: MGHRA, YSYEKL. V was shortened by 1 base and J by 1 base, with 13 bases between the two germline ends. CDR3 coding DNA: TGCGCCAGCAGCCAAGTAGTAGGGGGGAGTAACTATGGCTACACCTTC. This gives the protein CASSQVVGGSNYGYTF.

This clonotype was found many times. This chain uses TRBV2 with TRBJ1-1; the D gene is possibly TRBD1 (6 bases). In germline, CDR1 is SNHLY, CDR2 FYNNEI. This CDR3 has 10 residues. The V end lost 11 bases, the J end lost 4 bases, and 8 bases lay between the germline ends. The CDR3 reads CAPRGTEAFF. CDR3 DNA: TGTGCCCCCAGGGGCACTGAAGCTTTCTTT. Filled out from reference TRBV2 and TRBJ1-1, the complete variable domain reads EPEVTQTPSHQVTQMGQEVILRCVPISNHLYFYWYRQILGQKVEFLVSFYNNEISEKSEIFDDQFSVERPDGSNFTLKIRSTKLEDSAMYFCAPRGTEAFFGQGTRLTVV.

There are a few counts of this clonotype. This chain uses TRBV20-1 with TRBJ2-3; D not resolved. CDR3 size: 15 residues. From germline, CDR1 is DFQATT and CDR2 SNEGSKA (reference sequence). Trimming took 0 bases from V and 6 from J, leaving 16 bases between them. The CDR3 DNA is TGCAGTGCTAGAGAGTCTAGGCTCAATTCGGATACGCAGTATTTT. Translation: CSARESRLNSDTQYF.

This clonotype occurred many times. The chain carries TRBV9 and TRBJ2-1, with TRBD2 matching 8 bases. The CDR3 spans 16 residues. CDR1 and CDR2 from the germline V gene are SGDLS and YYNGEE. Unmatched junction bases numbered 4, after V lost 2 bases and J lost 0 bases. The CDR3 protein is CASSVGGGSSYNEQFF. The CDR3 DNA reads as TGTGCCAGCAGCGTTGGCGGGGGGAGCTCCTACAATGAGCAGTTCTTC.

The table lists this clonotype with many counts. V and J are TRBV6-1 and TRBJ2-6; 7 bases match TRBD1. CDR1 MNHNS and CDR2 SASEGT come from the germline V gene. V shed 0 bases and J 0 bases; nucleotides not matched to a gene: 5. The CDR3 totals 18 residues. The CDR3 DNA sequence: TGTGCCAGCAGTGAAGCGGGGACAGCCTACTCTGGGGCCAACGTCCTGACTTTC. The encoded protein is CASSEAGTAYSGANVLTF.

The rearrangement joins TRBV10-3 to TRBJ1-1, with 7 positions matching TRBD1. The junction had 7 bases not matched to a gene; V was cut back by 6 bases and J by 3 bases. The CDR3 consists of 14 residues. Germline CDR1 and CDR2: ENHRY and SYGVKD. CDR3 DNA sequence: TGTGCCATCAGCCTACAGGGGAGAGACACTGAAGCTTTCTTT. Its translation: CAISLQGRDTEAFF.

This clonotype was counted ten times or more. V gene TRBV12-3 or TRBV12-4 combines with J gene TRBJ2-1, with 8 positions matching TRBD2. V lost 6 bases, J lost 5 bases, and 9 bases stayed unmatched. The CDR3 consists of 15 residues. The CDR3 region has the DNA TGTGCCAGCAGATTTAGCGGGGTCAGGAACAATGAGCAGTTCTTC. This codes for CASRFSGVRNNEQFF.

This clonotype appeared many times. The CDR3 bases are TGTGCCAGCAGCTTGGCCGGACACGAGCAGTTCTTC. Translation gives CASSLAGHEQFF. This sequence joins TRBV5-6 and TRBJ2-1; tentative D call: TRBD1 (5 bases). Deletions cut 0 bases from V and 10 bases from J, with 8 bases between. This CDR3 comprises 12 residues. The V gene's germline CDR1 is SGHDT and CDR2 YYEEEE.

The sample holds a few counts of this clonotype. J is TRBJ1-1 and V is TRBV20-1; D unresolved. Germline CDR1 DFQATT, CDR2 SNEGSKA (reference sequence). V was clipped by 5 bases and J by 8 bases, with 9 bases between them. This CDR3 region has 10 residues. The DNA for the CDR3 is TGCAGTGCTGGTAGGAGAGAAGCTTTCTTT. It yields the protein CSAGRREAFF.

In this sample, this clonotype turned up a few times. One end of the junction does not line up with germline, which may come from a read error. CDR3 protein: CASSVRGLAGSYNEQSF. As DNA, the CDR3 is TGTGCCAGCAGTGTACGAGGACTAGCGGGTTCCTACAATGAGCAGTCCTTC. The chain is built from TRBV2 and TRBJ2-1; 11 bases agree with TRBD2. There are 17 residues in the CDR3. The V gene's germline CDR1 is SNHLY and CDR2 FYNNEI.

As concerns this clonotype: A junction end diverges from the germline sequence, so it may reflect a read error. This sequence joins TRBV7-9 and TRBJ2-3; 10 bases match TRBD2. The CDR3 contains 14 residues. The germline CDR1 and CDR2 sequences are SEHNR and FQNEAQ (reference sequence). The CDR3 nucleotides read TGTGCCAGCAGCCTAGCGGGGGCCGCAGATACGCAGTATTTT. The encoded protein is CASSLAGAADTQYF.

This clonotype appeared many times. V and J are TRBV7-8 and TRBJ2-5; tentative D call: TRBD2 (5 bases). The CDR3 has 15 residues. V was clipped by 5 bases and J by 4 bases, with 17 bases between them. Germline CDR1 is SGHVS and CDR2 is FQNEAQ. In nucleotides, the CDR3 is TGTGCCAGCAGCCCCCTAACTAGTGTGGGAGAGACCCAGTACTTC. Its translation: CASSPLTSVGETQYF.

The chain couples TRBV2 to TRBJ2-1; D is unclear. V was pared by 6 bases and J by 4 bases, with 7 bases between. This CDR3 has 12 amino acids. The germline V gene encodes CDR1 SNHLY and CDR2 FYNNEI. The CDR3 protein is CASRVGYNEQFF. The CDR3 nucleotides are TGTGCCAGCAGGGTAGGGTACAATGAGCAGTTCTTC. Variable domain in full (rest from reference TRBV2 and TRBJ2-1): EPEVTQTPSHQVTQMGQEVILRCVPISNHLYFYWYRQILGQKVEFLVSFYNNEISEKSEIFDDQFSVERPDGSNFTLKIRSTKLEDSAMYFCASRVGYNEQFFGPGTRLTVL.